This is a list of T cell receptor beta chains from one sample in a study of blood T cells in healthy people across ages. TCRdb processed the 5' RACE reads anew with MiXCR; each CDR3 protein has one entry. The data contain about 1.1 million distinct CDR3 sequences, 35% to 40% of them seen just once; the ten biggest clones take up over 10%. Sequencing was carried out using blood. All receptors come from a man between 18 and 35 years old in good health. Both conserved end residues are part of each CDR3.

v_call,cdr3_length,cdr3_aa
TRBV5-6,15,CASSYGQGYTGELFF
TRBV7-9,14,CASSFNSKYNEQFF
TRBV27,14,CTSSSSGPGEKLFF
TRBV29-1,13,CSVIGQDQETQYF
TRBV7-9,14,CASSGAGMRNGYTF
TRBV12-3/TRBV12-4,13,CASSLGGDQPQHF
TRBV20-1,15,CSARGPSGPQETQFF
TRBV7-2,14,CASSLSQGIAGYTF
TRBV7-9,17,CASGEFQGTGHNSPLHF
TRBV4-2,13,CASADSRPDTQYF
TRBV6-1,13,CASSTGVWETQYF
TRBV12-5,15,CASGFLSGQDNEQFF
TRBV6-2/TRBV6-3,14,CASSRPGADGGYTF
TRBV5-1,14,CASKPGTADTEAFF
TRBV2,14,CASSENYSYNEQYF
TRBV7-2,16,CASSLARLAEGGELFF
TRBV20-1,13,CSANRGYYDGYTF
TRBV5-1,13,CAGSLTGLGEQYF
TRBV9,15,CASSVATTLNSPLHF
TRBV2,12,CASMRHQETQYF
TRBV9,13,CASSDDMNTEAFF
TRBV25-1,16,CASSDEASGSSYEQYF
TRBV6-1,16,CASSADRGRISEKLFF
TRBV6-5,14,CASSYSTGQETQYF
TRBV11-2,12,CASSLNAETQYF
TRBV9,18,CASSVDVGGGTQFTEAFF
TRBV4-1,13,CASSQRESAEAFF
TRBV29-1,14,CSVEAQYGYDEQFF
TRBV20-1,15,CSARDRGLGANVLTF
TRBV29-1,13,CSVEEDRQETQYF
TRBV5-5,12,CASSSGERDDTF
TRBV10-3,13,CAISVGEYYEQYF
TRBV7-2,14,CASSLGLGSAEQYF
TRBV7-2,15,CASTGETSGTDTQYF
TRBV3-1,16,CASSPTSGKLNYGYTF
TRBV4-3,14,CASSQTQGGYGYTF
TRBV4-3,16,CASSPTTGGWGTEAFF
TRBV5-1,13,CASSLDLRGGYTF
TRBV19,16,CASSMGWPGMNTEAFF
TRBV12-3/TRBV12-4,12,CASTWTGDTQYF
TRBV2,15,CASSAEGRTSFGYTF
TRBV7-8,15,CASSLGHTKNYGYTF
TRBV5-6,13,CASSLVSSDTQYF
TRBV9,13,CASSPPWGAEAFF
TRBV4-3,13,CASRQPGSTEAFF
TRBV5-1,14,CASSLAMDHNEQFF
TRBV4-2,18,CASSQARYRLAGKDEQFF
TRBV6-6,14,CASSDGRTTYEQFF
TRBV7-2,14,CASSSNPQGLPLHF
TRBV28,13,CASSNRAGTEAFF
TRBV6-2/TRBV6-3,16,CASSYGEGWSNQPQHF
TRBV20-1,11,CSVRGIYGYTF
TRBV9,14,CASSVDRAGTEAFF